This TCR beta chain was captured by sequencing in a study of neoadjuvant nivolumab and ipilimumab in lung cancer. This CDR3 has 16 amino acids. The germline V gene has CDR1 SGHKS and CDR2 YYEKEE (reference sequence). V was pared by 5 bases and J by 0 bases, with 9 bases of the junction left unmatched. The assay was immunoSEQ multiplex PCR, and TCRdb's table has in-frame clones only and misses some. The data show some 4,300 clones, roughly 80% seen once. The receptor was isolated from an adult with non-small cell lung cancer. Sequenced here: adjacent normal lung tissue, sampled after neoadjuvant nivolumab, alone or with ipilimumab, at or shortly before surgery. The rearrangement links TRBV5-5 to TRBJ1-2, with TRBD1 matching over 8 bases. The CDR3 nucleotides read TGTGCCAGCAGGTGGGAACAGGGGGTTGCTAACTATGGCTACACCTTC. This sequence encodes CASRWEQGVANYGYTF.